This entry concerns a single T cell receptor beta chain. Its recognized antigen is unknown. Base qualities are not at hand, and no much larger clone is one base apart. Taken with the paper, the label for treatment or condition translates to: in vitro stimulation with specific CMV peptide epitopes to enrich CMV-specific T cells. Sequencing was performed on an Illumina HiSeq 1500. TCRdb handled the public reads itself, with Q25 trimming in fastp and clone calling in MiXCR, and kept productive beta chains. For every CDR3 protein sequence, its rows merge into one entry that carries the most common genes and DNA. The sample records about 830,000 distinct CDR3 sequences, roughly 33% of which are singletons. Together, the top ten hold 9.5% to 15% of the sample. Its CDR3 holds 19 amino acids, cysteine through phenylalanine. Of the read, only the CDR3 DNA is kept; its 57 bases are in frame from base 1. Per the germline V gene, MNHEY is the CDR1 and SVGEGT is the CDR2. From V the trimming removes 0 bases and from J it removes 0 bases, while the gene matches leave 10 bases of the junction unaccounted for.

The source of the sample is a study of T cell repertoires in cytomegalovirus infection (dated by TCRdb to about 2019). A note on the overall study: Recently identified HLA-C-restricted CMV epitopes, whose presentation resists viral immunomodulation, were targeted by peptide stimulations together with well-studied HLA-B-restricted epitopes. Because public TCR beta signatures pointed to carriage of CMV infection together with the matching HLA type, the HLA type of each donor mattered for the analysis. General conclusions and limits of the study: In both this cohort and an independent cohort of over 350 donors, the cumulative frequency of public TCR beta family members distinguished carriers of CMV infection plus the relevant HLA type. The ex vivo response was dominated by HLA-C-restricted CMV-specific TCR beta clonotypes, which also provided the single most frequent clonotype in two of eight donors.

The material was cultured CD8+ T cells from PBMCs, obtained from culture after CMV antigen stimulation. The clonotype comes from a human donor in good health (CMV status not recorded). Some clones in this sample may be carry-over from other donors' samples. The chain is assembled from TRBV6-2 or TRBV6-3 and TRBJ2-3, and 9 junction bases match TRBD2. Read as DNA, the sequence is TGTGCCAGCAGTTACTCGTATACTAGCGGGCCTTCTAGCACAGATACGCAGTATTTT. It is translated as CASSYSYTSGPSSTDTQYF.